These 13 T cell receptor beta chains came from one sample sequenced in a study of tumor and adjacent non-tumor tissue in lung cancer. Three rounds of nested PCR, following a modified ARM-PCR protocol, produced the TCRbeta library. TCRdb ran MiXCR on the multiplex PCR reads and lists one entry per CDR3 protein. This sample has fewer than 80,000 distinct CDR3 sequences, with less than 75% found just once. No cell sorting was done before RNA was extracted from the tissue. Sequencing was performed on lung tumor tissue. These receptors all come from a woman aged 70 to 79 with non-small cell lung cancer.

This clonotype was seen only a few times. This chain's CDR3 is CASSLGITDTQYF. DNA for the CDR3: TGTGCCAGCAGCTTGGGGATAACGGATACGCAGTATTTT. This chain joins TRBV11-2 and TRBJ2-3, with D hard to call. The CDR3 has 13 amino acids. V gave up 3 bases and J gave up 6 bases, with 10 bases separating them. Germline values: CDR1 SGHAT, CDR2 FQNNGV.

V and J are TRBV12-3 or TRBV12-4 and TRBJ2-7; no firm D call. Trimming shortened V by 6 bases and J by 0 bases, and 9 bases separated the two germline ends. The CDR3 contains 13 residues. The CDR3 bases are TGTGCCAGCAGCGTCAATACCTCCTACGAGCAGTACTTC. Protein sequence: CASSVNTSYEQYF.

With regard to this clonotype: This may be a read error: a much more frequent sequence differs by one nucleotide. The V call is TRBV28, the J call TRBJ2-7; possible D gene TRBD2, 6 bases. This CDR3 is 13 amino acids long. Germline lookup yields CDR1 MDHEN and CDR2 SYDVKM. In DNA form, the CDR3 reads TGTGTCAGCAGTCGGGGGAGCTCCTACGAGCAGTACTTC. Encoded protein: CVSSRGSSYEQYF. Based on the CDR3 plus reference TRBV28 and TRBJ2-7, the full variable domain is DVKVTQSSRYLVKRTGEKVFLECVQDMDHENMFWYRQDPGLGLRLIYFSYDVKMKEKGDIPEGYSVSREKKERFSLILESASTNQTSMYLCVSSRGSSYEQYFGPGTRLTVT.

Comments on this clonotype: The junction shows a germline mismatch at one end, possibly a read error. The chain is built from TRBV29-1 and TRBJ1-2, with D maybe TRBD1 (5 bases). CDR1 SQVTM and CDR2 ANQGSEA come from the germline V gene. This CDR3 contains 14 residues. In nucleotides, the CDR3 is TGCAGTGTTGAGGATGACAGAGCTAACTATGGCTACATCTTC. Encoded protein: CSVEDDRANYGYIF.

Concerning this clonotype: No conserved phenylalanine or tryptophan is present at the end of the CDR3, so a read error is the likely explanation. The chain is built from TRBV14 and TRBJ2-7; no reliable D call. From germline, CDR1 is SGHDN and CDR2 FVKESK. The CDR3 runs 12 residues. The CDR3 DNA reads as TGTGCCAGAAGCCAAGATCACTACGAGCAGTACTTA. This sequence encodes CARSQDHYEQYL.

This clonotype came up once. Given a much more abundant clone one base away, this may be a read error. It is likely a read error, because the conserved phenylalanine at the end of the CDR3 is missing. The chain links TRBV5-4 to TRBJ2-1; 7 bases map to TRBD2. Germline V gene lookup returns CDR1 SGHNT and CDR2 YYREEE (reference sequence). The trim removed 4 bases at V and 9 bases at J, leaving 10 bases unmatched. CDR3 length: 14 amino acids. CDR3 DNA sequence: TGTGCCAGCAGCCCTAGACTAGCATCGGCTGAGCAGTTCATC. Translation gives CASSPRLASAEQFI.

This rearrangement joins TRBV11-3 to TRBJ1-3, with D maybe TRBD1 (5 bases). The V gene's germline CDR1 is SGHNT and CDR2 YENEEA. The CDR3 totals 19 residues. Trimming pared 5 bases from V and 1 base from J, leaving 24 bases between. CDR3 loop: CASSQGHGTTNKSGNTIYF. The CDR3 DNA sequence: TGTGCCAGCAGCCAAGGACATGGAACCACAAATAAGTCTGGAAACACCATATATTTT.

The V call is TRBV5-4, the J call TRBJ2-3; 8 bases agree with TRBD2. Trimming removed 1 base from V and 0 bases from J; junction bases left unmatched: 7. In germline, CDR1 is SGHNT, CDR2 YYREEE (reference sequence). This CDR3 contains 17 residues. The CDR3 reads CASSLMITGGSTDTQYF. The CDR3 DNA sequence: TGTGCCAGCAGCTTGATGATAACGGGAGGGAGCACAGATACGCAGTATTTT. Full variable domain (outside the CDR3, taken from reference TRBV5-4 and TRBJ2-3): ETGVTQSPTHLIKTRGQQVTLRCSSQSGHNTVSWYQQALGQGPQFIFQYYREEENGRGNFPPRFSGLQFPNYSSELNVNALELDDSALYLCASSLMITGGSTDTQYFGPGTRLTVL.

By frequency in the sample, this clonotype is medium-sized. The rearrangement links TRBV6-2 or TRBV6-3 to TRBJ2-1, with TRBD2 identical over 8 bases. The CDR3 has 17 amino acids. Germline CDR1 and CDR2: MNHEY and SVGEGT. V shed 3 bases and J 2 bases; nucleotides not matched to a gene: 9. The CDR3 region has the DNA TGTGCCAGCAGTTATACTAGGGCGGGAGGCCCCTACAATGAGCAGTTCTTC. Protein sequence: CASSYTRAGGPYNEQFF.

The chain combines TRBV29-1 with TRBJ2-7, with TRBD2 matching 10 bases. In germline, CDR1 is SQVTM, CDR2 ANQGSEA. This CDR3 region has 16 residues. The CDR3 DNA follows: TGCAGTATTGACTTCGACGGGACTAGCGTGAGGTACGAGCAGTACTTC. As protein: CSIDFDGTSVRYEQYF.

This clonotype was recorded once. The conserved closing phenylalanine or tryptophan is absent in this CDR3, likely reflecting a read error. The chain combines TRBV7-9 with TRBJ1-5, with D unresolved. V was cut by 4 bases and J by 5 bases, with 12 bases left in between. This CDR3 has 14 residues. Germline CDR1 SEHNR, CDR2 FQNEAQ (reference sequence). The CDR3 coding sequence is TGTGCCAGCAGCTACAACACAGAATATCAGCCCCAGCATCTT. This gives the protein CASSYNTEYQPQHL.

About this clonotype: A read error is possible here, since a much larger clone lies one base away. The genes are TRBV5-4 and TRBJ2-1; possibly TRBD2 for D (6 bases). V was trimmed by 1 base and J by 3 bases, leaving 14 bases between them. The CDR3 covers 16 residues. Germline V CDR1 and CDR2: SGHNT, YYREEE (reference sequence). The CDR3, as DNA: TGTGCCAGCAGCTTGAGTCCCGGGACTCTCTACAATGAGCAGTTCTTC. It is translated as CASSLSPGTLYNEQFF.

Concerning this clonotype itself: At one end the junction does not follow the germline gene, possibly because of a read error. This rearrangement joins TRBV6-1 to TRBJ2-3; 9 bases fit TRBD2. Germline V gene sequence: CDR1 MNHNS, CDR2 SASEGT. The CDR3 totals 15 residues. CDR3 DNA: TGTGCCAGCAGGACTAGCGGAGTTAGCACAGATACGCATTATTTT. It codes for CASRTSGVSTDTHYF.